These 15 T cell receptor beta chains came from one sample sequenced in a study of blood T cell repertoires in COVID-19. Clones were sequenced by immunoSEQ multiplex PCR, and TCRdb holds only the in-frame ones, with some missing. Of 50,000 to 65,000 clones listed, 76% are singletons. The sample was peripheral blood. Receptors originate from a woman in her forties or fifties with active or convalescent COVID-19.

The chain recombines TRBV2 with TRBJ2-1; a weak D match, TRBD2 (7 bases). From germline, CDR1 is SNHLY and CDR2 FYNNEI. The CDR3 runs 16 residues. Trimming cost V 5 bases and J 3 bases, with 17 bases left between them. CDR3 in DNA: TGTGCCAGCAGTCAGAGGGGGGGAGGACTCTACAATGAGCAGTTCTTC. Protein sequence: CASSQRGGGLYNEQFF.

The V gene is TRBV15, the J gene TRBJ1-3; D possibly corresponds to TRBD1 (6 bases). The V end lost 4 bases, the J end lost 4 bases, and 14 bases lay between the germline ends. Germline V gene data show CDR1 as LNHNV and CDR2 as YYDKDF (reference sequence). The CDR3 has 15 amino acids. The CDR3 loop reads CATSTETGIGNTIYF. In DNA form, the CDR3 reads TGTGCCACCAGCACCGAGACAGGTATCGGAAACACCATATATTTT.

The chain recombines TRBV10-2 with TRBJ2-7; 11 bases are a match to TRBD2. The CDR3 extends over 14 amino acids. V lost 6 bases and J lost 3; bases outside the gene matches: 4. Germline values: CDR1 WSHSY, CDR2 SAAADI. Here the CDR3 reads CASRGTSGLYEQYF. In DNA, the CDR3 is TGCGCCAGCAGGGGGACTAGCGGTCTCTACGAGCAGTACTTC.

This clone was counted once. The V gene is TRBV5-4, the J gene TRBJ2-2; 8 bases are a match to TRBD1. Per germline, CDR1 SGHNT and CDR2 YYREEE (reference sequence). The ends lost 5 bases at V and 5 bases at J; junction bases unmatched: 8. This CDR3 spans 15 amino acids. The CDR3 loop is CASSPGQGETGELFF. In nucleotides, the CDR3 is TGTGCCAGCAGTCCTGGACAGGGAGAAACCGGGGAGCTGTTTTTT. The variable domain in full, with the rest retrieved from reference TRBV5-4 and TRBJ2-2, is ETGVTQSPTHLIKTRGQQVTLRCSSQSGHNTVSWYQQALGQGPQFIFQYYREEENGRGNFPPRFSGLQFPNYSSELNVNALELDDSALYLCASSPGQGETGELFFGEGSRLTVL.

The gene calls are TRBV4-3 and TRBJ2-6; D is unresolved. The germline gives CDR1 LGHNA, CDR2 YSLEER. This CDR3 contains 15 residues. Trimming removed 3 bases at V and 4 bases at J, with 10 bases between. DNA for the CDR3: TGCGCCAGCAGCCACAACAGTCTGGGGGCCAACGTCCTGACTTTC. Translated: CASSHNSLGANVLTF.

This sequence joins TRBV6-5 and TRBJ1-3; D unclear. Germline loops: CDR1 MNHEY, CDR2 SVGAGI. V dropped 8 bases and J dropped 0 bases, with 8 bases sitting between them. CDR3 length equals 13 residues. CDR3: CASRKSSGNTIYF. DNA for the CDR3: TGTGCCAGCCGCAAGAGCTCTGGAAACACCATATATTTT.

The sample holds a few counts of this clone. The gene calls are TRBV7-9 and TRBJ1-1; D perhaps matches TRBD1 (5 bases). The V gene lost 4 bases and the J gene lost 1 base, with 10 bases spanning the gap. The CDR3 runs 14 residues. Germline lookup yields CDR1 SEHNR and CDR2 FQNEAQ (reference sequence). For the CDR3, the DNA is TGTGCCAGCAGCTGGGAGGGGAGGAACACTGAAGCTTTCTTT. Translated: CASSWEGRNTEAFF.

The CDR3 is CASSLAGGGGKNIQYF. The DNA of the CDR3 is TGTGCCAGCAGCTTAGCGGGTGGGGGCGGCAAAAACATTCAGTACTTC. This rearrangement joins TRBV7-2 to TRBJ2-4, with D possibly being TRBD1 (6 bases). V was shortened by 0 bases and J by 3 bases, with 12 bases between the two germline ends. Germline CDR1 reads SGHTA; CDR2 reads FQGNSA. CDR3 length: 16 residues.

V gene TRBV7-2 combines with J gene TRBJ1-4; tentative D call: TRBD1 (6 bases). Per germline, CDR1 SGHTA and CDR2 FQGNSA. The ends were cut back, 3 bases at V and 0 bases at J, with 8 bases in the middle. This CDR3 contains 15 residues. CDR3 sequence (DNA): TGTGCCAGCAGCTTGGACAGTGCAACTAATGAAAAACTGTTTTTT. Protein sequence: CASSLDSATNEKLFF.

The chain links TRBV19 to TRBJ1-1; a weak D match, TRBD1 (6 bases). V shed 7 bases and J shed 3 bases, with 12 bases lying between them. The germline CDR1 and CDR2 sequences are LNHDA and SQIVND (reference sequence). The CDR3 spans 13 residues. The CDR3 region is CASNPRGYTEAFF. CDR3 in DNA: TGTGCCAGTAATCCCAGGGGATACACTGAAGCTTTCTTT.

The V call is TRBV5-1, the J call TRBJ2-3; TRBD2 aligns across 12 bases. Germline V lookup: CDR1 SGHRS, CDR2 YFSETQ. Unmatched junction bases numbered 4, after V lost 0 bases and J lost 2 bases. The CDR3 extends over 17 amino acids. CDR3 nucleotide sequence: TGCGCCAGCAGCTTGGAGTGGACTAGCGGGATCACAGATACGCAGTATTTT. This gives the protein CASSLEWTSGITDTQYF.

V is TRBV18 and J is TRBJ1-1; D is undetermined. This CDR3 is 14 amino acids long. Trimming removed 3 bases from V and 5 bases from J, with 13 bases in between. Germline lookup yields CDR1 KGHSH and CDR2 LQKENI. The DNA for the CDR3 is TGTGCCAGCTCACCCACTGTCCGGGGAACTGAAGCTTTCTTT. Its protein is CASSPTVRGTEAFF.

Written as DNA, the CDR3 is TGTGCCAGCAGCGCAAGCGGGAGGGGGGGCAAAAACATTCAGTACTTC. Protein sequence: CASSASGRGGKNIQYF. The chain combines TRBV7-2 with TRBJ2-4, with 10 bases lining up with TRBD2. CDR1 is SGHTA and CDR2 is FQGNSA in the germline V gene. This CDR3 is 16 amino acids long. J lost 3 bases, V lost 5 bases, and 7 bases had no gene match.

CDR3 in DNA: TGTGCCAGCAGTCCAAGGACAGGGACCTCGACCCCTGCTAACTATGGCTACACCTTC. It specifies CASSPRTGTSTPANYGYTF. The chain employs TRBV6-6 and TRBJ1-2; 8 bases line up with TRBD1. Germline CDR1 and CDR2: MNHNY and SVGAGI (reference sequence). V was pared by 5 bases and J by 0 bases, with 17 bases of the junction left unmatched. The CDR3 totals 19 residues.

The chain is built from TRBV6-5 and TRBJ1-6, with a possible D match to TRBD1 (5 bases). There are 13 residues in the CDR3. Germline V lookup: CDR1 MNHEY, CDR2 SVGAGI. V lost 11 bases to trimming and J lost 1 base, with 9 bases between them. Here the CDR3 reads CASGRSYNSPLHF. The DNA of the CDR3 is TGTGCCTCAGGGAGGTCCTATAATTCACCCCTCCACTTT.